These T cell receptor beta chains were read from a single sample in a study of shared T cell receptors in the human thymus. Profiling relied on immunoSEQ multiplex PCR, and the TCRdb table lists in-frame clones only, not all of them. The table includes hundreds of thousands of clones, roughly 88% detected once. The sample was also reused in another study, on human thymus T cells.

Sequencing was done on a sample of thymocytes. The origin of the receptors is a boy under two years old with a congenital heart defect. Each CDR3 is given with its conserved first and last residue. A D gene is named only where the DNA matches it firmly. Rows may omit the clone size; those that give it use once, few, many or a size class.

d_call	clone_size	v_call	j_call	cdr3_aa	cdr3_nt
TRBD2	-	TRBV6-4	TRBJ2-2	CASSPRGENTGELFF	TGTGCCAGCAGCCCCCGGGGGGAAAACACCGGGGAGCTGTTTTTT
-	-	TRBV27	TRBJ1-4	CASSPRERSTNEKLFF	TGTGCCAGCAGTCCCCGGGAGCGATCAACTAATGAAAAACTGTTTTTT
-	-	TRBV5-1	TRBJ2-1	CASSPQTGPPDEQFF	TGCGCCAGCAGCCCACAGACAGGCCCCCCCGATGAGCAGTTCTTC
TRBD1	few	TRBV4-2	TRBJ2-7	CASSPRTGFRYEQYF	TGTGCCAGCAGCCCACGGACAGGGTTTCGCTACGAGCAGTACTTC
-	-	TRBV6-5	TRBJ2-4	CASSSSGGPKNIQYF	TGTGCCAGCAGCTCCTCAGGGGGGCCAAAAAACATTCAGTACTTC
TRBD2	-	TRBV4-2	TRBJ2-3	CASSPKTSGYTDTQYF	TGTGCCAGCAGCCCTAAGACTAGCGGCTACACAGATACGCAGTATTTT
-	-	TRBV28	TRBJ2-7	CASSLGGVLAPYEQYF	TGTGCCAGCAGTTTAGGCGGTGTCTTGGCCCCCTACGAGCAGTACTTC
-	once	TRBV10-2	TRBJ2-2	CATSASSGELFF	TGCGCCACCTCCGCTAGTTCCGGGGAGCTGTTTTTT
-	-	TRBV4-2	TRBJ2-2	CASSHTHTGQNTGELFF	TGTGCCAGCAGCCACACACACACGGGACAGAACACCGGGGAGCTGTTTTTT
-	-	TRBV4-2	TRBJ1-5	CASSQESAGHGDDQPQHF	TGTGCCAGCAGCCAAGAATCGGCAGGGCACGGTGACGATCAGCCCCAGCATTTT
TRBD2	-	TRBV6-1	TRBJ2-7	CASSGPLTSGIYEQYF	TGTGCCAGCAGTGGCCCTTTAACTAGCGGGATATACGAGCAGTACTTC
-	-	TRBV7-7	TRBJ2-1	CASSFSGPYNEQFF	TGTGCCAGCAGCTTCTCAGGGCCGTACAATGAGCAGTTCTTC
TRBD2	-	TRBV6-5	TRBJ2-7	CASSPLCGSLYEQYF	TGTGCCAGCAGCCCCCTATGCGGGAGCCTCTACGAGCAGTACTTC
-	-	TRBV11-2	TRBJ2-1	CASSLGTPGEPYNEQFF	TGTGCCAGCAGCTTAGGGACTCCCGGAGAACCCTACAATGAGCAGTTCTTC
TRBD2	-	TRBV11-2	TRBJ2-7	CASSPALAGGSYEQYF	TGTGCCAGCAGTCCCGCGTTAGCGGGGGGCTCCTACGAGCAGTACTTC
-	-	TRBV2	TRBJ2-6	CASSEIGGESSGANVLTF	TGTGCCAGCAGTGAAATAGGGGGGGAATCCTCTGGGGCCAACGTCCTGACTTTC
TRBD2	-	TRBV5-6	TRBJ2-1	CASSLDKPGTSPYNEQFF	TGTGCCAGCAGCTTGGACAAGCCTGGGACTAGTCCGTACAATGAGCAGTTCTTC
TRBD1	-	TRBV18	TRBJ2-1	CASSLGPDRGSYNEQFF	TGTGCCAGCTCACTAGGGCCGGACAGGGGCTCCTACAATGAGCAGTTCTTC
-	-	TRBV5-4	TRBJ1-4	CASSFSSQGPRTAKTEKLFF	TGTGCCAGCAGCTTCTCCTCACAGGGCCCACGAACCGCGAAGACTGAAAAACTGTTTTTT
TRBD1	-	TRBV30	TRBJ1-2	CAWRAQGAHGYTF	TGTGCCTGGAGAGCACAGGGGGCGCATGGCTACACCTTC
-	-	TRBV27	TRBJ2-7	CASSSRTRLGAYEQYF	TGTGCCAGCAGTTCCCGGACCCGACTAGGCGCCTACGAGCAGTACTTC
-	-	TRBV10-1	TRBJ1-1	CASRGVMNTEAFF	TGCGCCAGCCGAGGCGTCATGAACACTGAAGCTTTCTTT
TRBD1	-	TRBV5-1	TRBJ2-7	CASSLGTGGTYEQYF	TGCGCCAGCAGCCTGGGGACAGGGGGAACCTACGAGCAGTACTTC
-	-	TRBV21-1	TRBJ2-5	CASRPWGVQTQYF	TGTGCCAGCAGACCCTGGGGGGTACAGACCCAGTACTTC
TRBD1	-	TRBV11-2	TRBJ2-7	CASSPGQGGSYEQYF	TGTGCCAGCAGCCCCGGACAGGGGGGCTCCTACGAGCAGTACTTC
-	-	TRBV7-3	TRBJ2-7	CASSLRTGYEQYF	TGTGCCAGCAGCTTAAGAACTGGCTACGAGCAGTACTTC
TRBD1	-	TRBV4-3	TRBJ2-3	CASSLNALGQGGTDTQYF	TGCGCCAGCAGCCTCAACGCCCTGGGACAGGGGGGCACAGATACGCAGTATTTT